This T cell receptor (beta chain) derives from a study of metastatic and nonmetastatic thyroid tumors. Study-wide background: Samples came from malignant and benign thyroid patients, and repertoires were compared across blood and tumor or nodule tissue.

There are many counts of this clone. Its antigen is unidentified. This CDR3 has 14 residues. The ends lost 1 base at V and 7 bases at J; junction bases unmatched: 6. Germline loops: CDR1 GTSNPN, CDR2 SVGIG (reference sequence). Using MiXCR, TCRdb reanalyzed the PCR reads. In the table there are 23,000 or so clones, around 20% of which are singletons. All patients were treatment-naive before thyroid surgery. Findings and caveats of the study: It was reported that TCR beta diversity was significantly higher in malignant thyroid tumors than benign nodules, in blood and tumor.

The sample consisted of blood. The chain combines TRBV30 with TRBJ1-4; 7 bases fit TRBD1. The sequence was collected from a male donor with papillary thyroid cancer or a benign thyroid nodule (not recorded which). Some clones in this sample may be carry-over from other donors' samples. The CDR3 is CAWSDRQGGEKLFF. The CDR3 DNA reads as TGTGCCTGGAGTGACCGACAGGGAGGTGAAAAACTGTTTTTT. Full variable domain (outside the CDR3, taken from reference TRBV30 and TRBJ1-4): SQTIHQWPATLVQPVGSPLSLECTVEGTSNPNLYWYRQAAGRGLQLLFYSVGIGQISSEVPQNLSASRPQDRQFILSSKKLLLSDSGFYLCAWSDRQGGEKLFFGSGTQLSVL.